Sequencing of this TCR beta chain was carried out in a study of CXCR3-negative and CXCR3-positive naive CD8 T cells (dated by TCRdb to about 2019). Notes on the research overall: In total, about 135 million TRB reads were obtained, or roughly 1.5 +/- 0.3 million reads per library. Diversity and physicochemical repertoire analyses were performed on about 12 donors pooled from two independent experiments. TRBV-TRBJ cluster analysis included naive subsets from 5 donors and memory cells from 3 donors. Broader findings and caveats from the paper: Both naive subsets had comparably high repertoire diversity, while memory CD8+ T cells had much lower repertoire diversity. Because surface CD5, which is linked to self-reactivity in mice, was comparable between the naive subsets, TCR interaction strength was also inferred from the physicochemical properties of TRB CDR3s. Because CXCR3 expression was partially decreased after cryopreservation, freshly isolated PBMCs were used for most assays. Naive CXCR3-negative and CXCR3-positive cells from the same donor showed similar TRBV-TRBJ usage, whereas memory cells showed distinct patterns.

In regard to this clonotype: No cognate antigen has been identified for it.

Each CD8+ T cell subset was flow-sorted in triplicate, with 250,000 to 350,000 cells per subset placed directly into RLT lysis buffer. Peripheral blood mononuclear cells were isolated from buffy coats by standard density gradient centrifugation. Total RNA was extracted from sorted cells with an RNeasy Mini Kit. Sequencing was carried out with a NextSeq 550. The Human TCR Profiling Kit (MiLaboratory) was used to make UMI-labeled 5' RACE TRB cDNA libraries. The full amount of extracted RNA was used for cDNA synthesis, and the full amount of resulting cDNA was used for PCR amplification. Libraries were prepared in parallel with an identical number of PCR cycles. Turning to the authors' computational methods: MIGEC and MiXCR extracted about 49,000 +/- 11,000 unique UMI-labeled TRB cDNA molecules per library, requiring at least two reads per UMI. On average, each library contained approximately 40,000 +/- 10,000 functional in-frame TRB CDR3 nucleotide clonotypes without stop codons. After each sample was downsampled to 5000 UMI-labeled TRB molecules, VDJtools was used to calculate diversity metrics such as normalized Shannon-Wiener and Chao1. VDJtools computed clonotype-size-weighted physicochemical properties of the central five CDR3 residues: interaction energy, strength, volume and Kidera factor 4. TCRdb reprocessed the reads; each CDR3 protein sequence makes one entry, and DNA is unavailable. V and J calls and clone size were set by TCRdb, not the authors. This sample's table has entries for over 35,000 distinct CDR3 sequences. The top ten constitute approximately 15% of the sample.

Sequencing used memory CD8+ T cells from blood. Interpreted using the paper, the cell subset or site label stands for: conventional CD8+ memory T cells (TMEM), sorted as controls. The origin of this receptor is a human donor in good health. Some clones in this sample may be carry-over from other donors' samples.

The CDR3 has the sequence CASSLLAGGYYEQYF. The chain links TRBV7-2 with TRBJ2-7; TCRdb calls TRBD2, which cannot be checked without DNA. The CDR3 measures 15 amino acids from cysteine to phenylalanine. No DNA sequence is on record. As encoded in the germline V gene, CDR1 is SGHTA while CDR2 is FQGNSA.